This T cell receptor beta chain was found in a study of blood T cell repertoires in COVID-19. Trimming took 5 bases from V and 2 from J, leaving 13 bases between them. Germline loops: CDR1 SEHNR, CDR2 FQNEAQ (reference sequence). There are 14 residues in the CDR3. The assay was immunoSEQ multiplex PCR, and TCRdb's table has in-frame clones only and misses some. The data contain about 140,000 clones, over 75% of them singletons. The sequenced sample consisted of peripheral blood. The J gene is TRBJ2-7, the V gene TRBV7-9; D is possibly TRBD1 (5 bases). This TCR was recovered from a human donor in a cohort sampled during active COVID-19. The CDR3 here is CASSPPQGPYEQYF. The CDR3 DNA reads TGTGCCAGCAGCCCTCCCCAGGGTCCCTACGAGCAGTACTTC.